The 10 T cell receptor beta chains given below trace back to one sample, sequenced in a study of HIV-infected patients and healthy controls. No cell fractionation was done, so the repertoire covers all unsorted peripheral blood T cells. Alpha and beta constant-region primers primed reverse transcription of around 500 ng RNA. Using multiplexing indices, alpha and beta chain libraries were generated apart by chain-specific third strand synthesis. TCRdb used MiXCR to reprocess the 5' RACE reads, holding one entry per CDR3 protein. This repertoire shows about 18,000 distinct CDR3 sequences, 9% to 15% found once; its top ten account for around 10%. Sequencing was carried out using blood. Every receptor here comes from an adult in good health.

This clonotype came up many times. The genes are TRBV6-2 or TRBV6-3 and TRBJ2-3; 7 nucleotides align to TRBD2. Germline V gene data show CDR1 as MNHEY and CDR2 as SVGEGT. CDR3 length: 14 amino acids. V was pared by 5 bases and J by 2 bases, with 4 bases of the junction left unmatched. CDR3 nucleotides: TGTGCCAGCAGTCCCGGGACTACCACAGATACGCAGTATTTT. Amino acids: CASSPGTTTDTQYF.

The J gene is TRBJ1-2, the V gene TRBV12-3 or TRBV12-4, with 7 nucleotides matching TRBD1. V lost 8 bases and J lost 6; bases outside the gene matches: 9. This CDR3 has 13 amino acids. The CDR3 DNA is TGTGCCAGCGGGACAGCTGGGTCGGATGGCTACACCTTC. It encodes CASGTAGSDGYTF.

Sample share makes this clonotype medium-sized. The rearrangement uses TRBV6-1 and TRBJ1-4; 7 bases align to TRBD1. The germline CDR1 and CDR2 sequences are MNHNS and SASEGT. After removal of 6 bases from V and 3 bases from J, the junction contained 1 base not matched to a gene. This CDR3 contains 13 residues. The CDR3 nucleotides read TGTGCCAGCAGCGGGACAGCTAATGAAAAACTGTTTTTT. Protein product: CASSGTANEKLFF.

The chain combines TRBV2 with TRBJ1-1, with D possibly TRBD1 on 5 matching bases. CDR1 is SNHLY and CDR2 is FYNNEI in the germline V gene. The CDR3 has 13 amino acids. The ends were cut back, 10 bases at V and 2 bases at J, with 14 bases in the middle. The CDR3 protein is CAIRGETNTEAFF. CDR3 nucleotides: TGTGCCATCCGGGGCGAAACTAACACTGAAGCTTTCTTT.

The table lists this clonotype with many counts. The chain uses TRBV9 and TRBJ2-7; TRBD1 matches 9 bases. V lost 4 bases to trimming and J lost 6 bases; unmatched junction nucleotides: 11. Germline CDR1 reads SGDLS; CDR2 reads YYNGEE. There are 15 residues in the CDR3. The CDR3, as DNA: TGTGCCAGCAGCTCACAGGGGGCGCGGGGTTTCGAGCAGTACTTC. It specifies CASSSQGARGFEQYF.

This clonotype was seen a few times. The chain uses TRBV5-1 and TRBJ2-4, with a tentative D call TRBD2 (6 bases). This CDR3 comprises 13 residues. In germline, CDR1 is SGHRS, CDR2 YFSETQ. V lost 2 bases and J lost 7, with 10 bases in between. The CDR3 loop is CASSLGGENIQYF. CDR3 coding DNA: TGCGCCAGCAGCTTAGGAGGGGAGAACATTCAGTACTTC.

The sample holds many counts of this clonotype. CDR3 sequence: CASSAHDRSRNQPQHF. In DNA form, the CDR3 reads TGTGCCAGCAGCGCTCATGACCGGTCCCGTAATCAGCCCCAGCATTTT. The chain uses TRBV6-5 and TRBJ1-5; D unresolved. Trimming took 6 bases from V and 4 from J, leaving 19 bases between them. Germline values: CDR1 MNHEY, CDR2 SVGAGI. There are 16 residues in the CDR3.

A few counts support this clonotype. The chain is built from TRBV10-3 and TRBJ1-4, with TRBD1 matching 7 bases. This CDR3 region has 14 residues. Germline V gives CDR1 ENHRY, CDR2 SYGVKD. Trimming removed 3 bases from V and 7 bases from J; junction bases left unmatched: 5. The CDR3 loop is CAISDPAGGEKLFF. The CDR3 DNA sequence: TGTGCCATCAGTGACCCTGCAGGGGGTGAAAAACTGTTTTTT.

In this sample, this clonotype turned up many times. V is TRBV28 and J is TRBJ1-2, with D maybe TRBD1 (6 bases). The V end lost 10 bases, the J end lost 2 bases, and 11 bases lay between the germline ends. From germline, CDR1 is MDHEN and CDR2 SYDVKM. The CDR3 is 12 residues long. The CDR3 loop is CATTGHNYGYTF. Written as DNA, the CDR3 is TGTGCCACTACGGGACACAACTATGGCTACACCTTC.

This clonotype is judged medium-sized. This chain links TRBV12-3 or TRBV12-4 with TRBJ1-1, with D unclear. V was clipped by 2 bases and J by 4 bases, with 8 bases between them. CDR3 length: 13 amino acids. The DNA of the CDR3 is TGTGCCAGCAGTTTACGGGGAGTCACTGAAGCTTTCTTT. Its protein product is CASSLRGVTEAFF.